The sequence of this T cell receptor (beta chain) was determined in a study of prognosis after radiotherapy for stage I lung cancer. At least ten counts were recorded for this clonotype. Amplification of TCR beta CDR3 from genomic DNA used two-round multiplex PCR. Primers targeting each individual TRBV and TRBJ gene were applied in first-round PCR. TCRdb re-derived calls from the multiplex PCR reads in MiXCR, one entry per CDR3 protein. This table holds around 19,000 distinct CDR3 sequences, 45% to 55% found once. The clonotype was recovered from a donor over 45 with non-small cell lung cancer. Sequenced material: PBMCs, taken before or after stereotactic body radiation therapy (not recorded which).

DNA for the CDR3: TGTGCCAGCAGTTTATGGGGGGAGGGTCAGCCCCAGCATTTT. It is translated as CASSLWGEGQPQHF. The genes are TRBV27 and TRBJ1-5, with D tentatively TRBD1 (5 bases). Germline CDR1 and CDR2: MNHEY and SMNVEV (reference sequence). The CDR3 runs to 14 residues. V was clipped by 1 base and J by 6 bases, with 10 bases between them.